This T cell receptor (beta chain) was recovered during a study of CD8 T cells in Susac syndrome. TCR beta sequencing covered blood CD8+ and CD4+ T cells. With random hexamers, reverse transcription was performed on about 0.5 to 1 ug of RNA. Coverage of TCR beta CDR3 amplification by immunoSEQ multiplex PCR extended to 54 Vbeta and 13 Jbeta. TCRdb analysed the immunoSEQ multiplex PCR reads with MiXCR anew, one entry per CDR3 protein. In the table there are a few hundred thousand distinct CDR3 sequences, about nine tenths of which are singletons. Only a few counts were recorded for this clonotype. This CDR3 spans 12 amino acids. The germline V gene has CDR1 MNHNY and CDR2 SVGAGI (reference sequence). Trimming cost V 2 bases and J 6 bases, with 7 bases left between them.

The clonotype originates from a human donor with multiple sclerosis. The rearrangement links TRBV6-6 to TRBJ1-1, with D possibly being TRBD1 (5 bases). Sequenced: CD8+ T cells from PBMCs. The CDR3 sequence: CASSYGTSEAFF. CDR3 nucleotide sequence: TGTGCCAGCAGTTACGGGACTTCTGAAGCTTTCTTT.